What follows are 25 T cell receptor beta chains derived from one specimen sequenced in a study of blood T cell repertoires in COVID-19. Profiled with immunoSEQ multiplex PCR; TCRdb holds only in-frame clones, not every one. The sample has approximately 170,000 clones, less than 90% seen once. The sequencing sample was made of PBMCs or T cells enriched from blood (not recorded which). Receptor source: a woman between 50 and 59 years old who had recovered from COVID-19.

This clone was detected only a few times. The chain combines TRBV18 with TRBJ2-3; unclear D gene. The CDR3 contains 16 residues. Germline-derived CDR1 and CDR2 are KGHSH and LQKENI. The V gene lost 0 bases and the J gene lost 0 bases, with 10 bases spanning the gap. The CDR3 DNA follows: TGTGCCAGCTCACCACCGTTTGGCCAGAGCACAGATACGCAGTATTTT. It codes for CASSPPFGQSTDTQYF.

The chain joins TRBV15 to TRBJ2-2, with TRBD1 matching 7 bases. CDR1 is LNHNV, CDR2 YYDKDF, per germline (reference sequence). V lost 1 base to trimming and J lost 6 bases; unmatched junction nucleotides: 2. CDR3 length equals 14 residues. As DNA, the CDR3 is TGTGCCACCAGCAGAGGACAGGGTGCCGGGGAGCTGTTTTTT. This gives the protein CATSRGQGAGELFF.

The chain carries TRBV5-6 and TRBJ2-7; D gene unclear. This CDR3 contains 11 residues. The germline gives CDR1 SGHDT, CDR2 YYEEEE. V lost 1 base and J lost 6, with 5 bases in between. Written as DNA, the CDR3 is TGTGCCAGCAGCTTGTCGGGCGAGCAGTACTTC. This gives the protein CASSLSGEQYF.

The chain links TRBV28 to TRBJ2-7; 9 bases line up with TRBD2. The length of the CDR3 is 15 residues. Trimming at V came to 2 bases and at J to 4 bases, leaving 6 bases not matched to a gene. Germline-derived CDR1 and CDR2 are MDHEN and SYDVKM. CDR3 sequence (DNA): TGTGCCAGCAGTTTAAGTAGCGGGAGAAGGTACGAGCAGTACTTC. Translation gives CASSLSSGRRYEQYF.

This sequence joins TRBV19 and TRBJ1-5; maybe TRBD1 (5 bases). The CDR3 loop spans 17 amino acids. V lost 6 bases and J 4 bases, leaving 22 bases between the germline ends. Germline V CDR1 and CDR2: LNHDA, SQIVND (reference sequence). Here the CDR3 DNA reads TGTGCCAGTAGCACCCCCCCGGGCCAGGGATCAAATCAGCCCCAGCATTTT. Protein sequence: CASSTPPGQGSNQPQHF.

The V and J genes are TRBV5-1 and TRBJ1-4; D is possibly TRBD1 (5 bases). Trimming removed 0 bases at V and 7 bases at J, with 13 bases between. This CDR3 has 15 residues. Germline assignment: CDR1 SGHRS and CDR2 YFSETQ. The CDR3 nucleotides read TGCGCCAGCAGCTTGGTTTCCCGGACAAGTGAAAAACTGTTTTTT. Translation gives CASSLVSRTSEKLFF.

The chain joins TRBV10-3 to TRBJ2-2, with a tentative D call TRBD2 (6 bases). CDR3 length: 15 residues. Germline V gene data show CDR1 as ENHRY and CDR2 as SYGVKD. Trimming shortened V by 5 bases and J by 5 bases, and 15 bases separated the two germline ends. The CDR3 sequence is CAISRTGVGTGELFF. In DNA form, the CDR3 reads TGTGCCATCAGTAGAACGGGAGTTGGGACCGGGGAGCTGTTTTTT.

V usage is TRBV5-4 and J usage is TRBJ2-5; possibly TRBD2 for D (6 bases). Germline V gene sequence: CDR1 SGHNT, CDR2 YYREEE (reference sequence). The CDR3 length is 18 residues. Trimming left V 0 bases short and J 5 bases short, with 23 bases between. CDR3 sequence (DNA): TGTGCCAGCAGCTTGGCCTCCGGAGGGCAGGGCCTGCGGGAGACCCAGTACTTC. It yields the protein CASSLASGGQGLRETQYF.

This chain uses TRBV7-2 with TRBJ1-6; D possibly corresponds to TRBD1 (6 bases). CDR3 size: 14 residues. Trimming left V 3 bases short and J 10 bases short, with 13 bases between. Looked up from germline, CDR1 is SGHTA and CDR2 is FQGNSA. In DNA, the CDR3 is TGTGCCAGCAGCTTCATCAGGGGACGCTCACCCCTCCACTTT. It translates to CASSFIRGRSPLHF.

The rearrangement uses TRBV5-1 and TRBJ2-1, with TRBD1 matching over 10 bases. There are 15 residues in the CDR3. The V segment lost 2 bases and the J segment 3 bases; nucleotides outside the gene matches: 2. Germline V lookup: CDR1 SGHRS, CDR2 YFSETQ. The CDR3 bases are TGCGCCAGCAGCTTCGGACAGGGGGTCTACAATGAGCAGTTCTTC. It is translated as CASSFGQGVYNEQFF.

The DNA of the CDR3 is TGTGCCAGCTCACTTACAGAGTCGAACACCGGGGAGCTGTTTTTT. It translates to CASSLTESNTGELFF. The chain employs TRBV18 and TRBJ2-2; D remains unclear. Germline CDR1 KGHSH, CDR2 LQKENI. Trimming pared 4 bases from V and 0 bases from J, leaving 9 bases between. The CDR3 is 15 residues long. The whole variable domain, filled in from reference TRBV18 and TRBJ2-2, reads NAGVMQNPRHLVRRRGQEARLRCSPMKGHSHVYWYRQLPEEGLKFMVYLQKENIIDESGMPKERFSAEFPKEGPSILRIQQVVRGDSAAYFCASSLTESNTGELFFGEGSRLTVL.

The chain joins TRBV2 to TRBJ1-2, with unresolved D. Between the trimmed V and J ends, which lost 10 bases and 4 bases, there was a span of 13 bases. Germline CDR1 SNHLY, CDR2 FYNNEI. The CDR3 is made up of 12 amino acids. CDR3 protein: CATPRSFYGYTF. The CDR3 DNA reads TGTGCCACCCCGAGGAGCTTCTATGGCTACACCTTC.

The V call is TRBV12-3 or TRBV12-4, the J call TRBJ2-3, with D hard to call. CDR3 size: 12 residues. Between the trimmed V and J ends, which lost 2 bases and 5 bases, there was a span of 5 bases. CDR3 region: CASSLQVDTQYF. The CDR3 DNA follows: TGTGCCAGCAGTTTACAGGTAGATACGCAGTATTTT.

This chain connects TRBV5-4 to TRBJ1-6, with 7 bases aligning to TRBD1. Germline V gene lookup returns CDR1 SGHNT and CDR2 YYREEE (reference sequence). The V segment lost 4 bases and the J segment 0 bases; nucleotides outside the gene matches: 4. CDR3 length equals 16 residues. CDR3 protein: CASSPQGSSYNSPLHF. The CDR3 coding sequence is TGTGCCAGCAGCCCACAGGGGAGCTCCTATAATTCACCCCTCCACTTT.

This clone has only one observation. This chain joins TRBV29-1 and TRBJ1-4; TRBD1 matches 7 bases. V lost 7 bases and J lost 1; bases outside the gene matches: 12. This CDR3 comprises 16 residues. The germline gives CDR1 SQVTM, CDR2 ANQGSEA. The CDR3 DNA reads TGCAGCGCCAGACAGGGACGGGGAGGAACTAATGAAAAACTGTTTTTT. Translating it yields CSARQGRGGTNEKLFF.

The chain combines TRBV28 with TRBJ1-1; possible D gene TRBD1, 6 bases. Germline V CDR1 and CDR2: MDHEN, SYDVKM. Trimming left V 5 bases short and J 3 bases short, with 16 bases between. The CDR3 loop spans 15 amino acids. The CDR3, as DNA: TGTGCCAGCAGTCTCACCCCGGGGGGCCACACTGAAGCTTTCTTT. Protein product: CASSLTPGGHTEAFF.

The V gene is TRBV5-5, the J gene TRBJ2-1; TRBD1 matches 8 bases. The CDR3 sequence is 16 residues long. Per the germline V gene, CDR1 is SGHKS and CDR2 is YYEKEE (reference sequence). The trim removed 4 bases at V and 0 bases at J, leaving 6 bases unmatched. This CDR3 is CASSPQGASSYNEQFF. As DNA, the CDR3 is TGTGCCAGCAGCCCCCAGGGGGCCAGCTCCTACAATGAGCAGTTCTTC. Full variable domain (remainder filled in from reference TRBV5-5 and TRBJ2-1): DAGVTQSPTHLIKTRGQQVTLRCSPISGHKSVSWYQQVLGQGPQFIFQYYEKEERGRGNFPDRFSARQFPNYSSELNVNALLLGDSALYLCASSPQGASSYNEQFFGPGTRLTVL.

This chain links TRBV19 with TRBJ1-5, with a possible D match to TRBD1 (5 bases). V lost 3 bases, J lost 2 bases, and 11 bases lay in between. The CDR3 consists of 15 residues. Germline V gives CDR1 LNHDA, CDR2 SQIVND (reference sequence). CDR3 DNA: TGTGCCAGTAGTATTGGAAGGGGTGGCAATCAGCCCCAGCATTTT. It specifies CASSIGRGGNQPQHF.

The V and J genes are TRBV10-3 and TRBJ1-5; 7 bases match TRBD1. The junction had 4 bases not matched to a gene; V was cut back by 0 bases and J by 5 bases. Germline V gene lookup returns CDR1 ENHRY and CDR2 SYGVKD. The CDR3 is 15 residues long. The CDR3, as DNA: TGTGCCATCAGTGAGTCGACAGGGAGTCATCAGCCCCAGCATTTT. Encoded protein: CAISESTGSHQPQHF.

This clone was observed a few times. This chain uses TRBV29-1 with TRBJ2-5; 9 bases map to TRBD1. Germline V gene sequence: CDR1 SQVTM, CDR2 ANQGSEA. CDR3 length: 15 residues. J lost 5 bases, V lost 4 bases, and 11 bases had no gene match. In DNA, the CDR3 is TGCAGCGTTGGAAGCAACAGGGGGCTTGGGGAGACCCAGTACTTC. This translates into CSVGSNRGLGETQYF.

The gene calls are TRBV19 and TRBJ2-2; no clear D gene. This CDR3 is built from 15 residues. V lost 4 bases and J lost 2, with 11 bases in between. Germline assignment: CDR1 LNHDA and CDR2 SQIVND (reference sequence). DNA of the CDR3: TGTGCCAGTAGTACGTCGAGAACCAACACCGGGGAGCTGTTTTTT. Its protein is CASSTSRTNTGELFF.

This clone was recorded only once. The rearrangement joins TRBV7-8 to TRBJ1-4; TRBD1 is a possible D gene (6 bases). From germline, CDR1 is SGHVS and CDR2 FQNEAQ. Trimming removed 5 bases from V and 5 bases from J, with 12 bases in between. CDR3 length: 14 residues. This CDR3 reads CASSVRGSNEKLFF. In DNA, the CDR3 is TGTGCCAGCAGCGTCAGGGGATCCAATGAAAAACTGTTTTTT.

The J gene is TRBJ2-1, the V gene TRBV18, with TRBD1 matching 8 bases. Germline values: CDR1 KGHSH, CDR2 LQKENI. This CDR3 is built from 15 residues. V shed 3 bases, J shed 5 bases, and the junction held 6 bases outside the gene matches. The chain's CDR3 is CASSPQGALNNEQFF. CDR3 DNA: TGTGCCAGCTCACCTCAGGGGGCGCTGAACAATGAGCAGTTCTTC.

The chain couples TRBV3-1 (or the pseudogene TRBV3-2) to TRBJ2-5; 9 positions agree with TRBD1. The germline V gene has CDR1 LGHDT and CDR2 YNNKEL (reference sequence). Trimming at V came to 1 base and at J to 3 bases, leaving 6 bases not matched to a gene. This CDR3 has 16 residues. The CDR3 here is CASSQVPGQGKETQYF. In DNA, the CDR3 is TGTGCCAGCAGCCAAGTGCCTGGACAGGGGAAAGAGACCCAGTACTTC.

V usage is TRBV5-1 and J usage is TRBJ2-6; D remains ambiguous. The CDR3 extends over 16 amino acids. Germline assignment: CDR1 SGHRS and CDR2 YFSETQ. Trimming cost V 3 bases and J 0 bases, with 10 bases left between them. The CDR3 region has the DNA TGCGCCAGCAGCTACCAAAAGAGCTCTGGGGCCAACGTCCTGACTTTC. Translation: CASSYQKSSGANVLTF.